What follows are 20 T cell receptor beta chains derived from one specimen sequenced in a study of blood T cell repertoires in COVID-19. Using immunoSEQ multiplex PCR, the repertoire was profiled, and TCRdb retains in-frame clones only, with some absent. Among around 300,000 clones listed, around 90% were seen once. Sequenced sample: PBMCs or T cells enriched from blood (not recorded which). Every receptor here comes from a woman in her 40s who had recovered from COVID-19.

CDR3 loop: CASSPQGYSNTGELFF. The CDR3 region has the DNA TGTGCCAGCAGCCCGCAGGGCTACTCGAACACCGGGGAGCTGTTTTTT. The chain links TRBV7-3 to TRBJ2-2; D perhaps matches TRBD1 (5 bases). The CDR3 is made up of 16 amino acids. CDR1 is SGHTA and CDR2 is FQGTGA in the germline V gene. V was shortened by 5 bases and J by 0 bases, with 13 bases between the two germline ends.

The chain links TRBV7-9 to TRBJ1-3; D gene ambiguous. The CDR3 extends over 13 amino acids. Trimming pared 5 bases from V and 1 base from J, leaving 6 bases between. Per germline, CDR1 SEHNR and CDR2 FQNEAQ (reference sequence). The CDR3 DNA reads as TGTGCCAGCAGCCTCCTTTCTGGAAACACCATATATTTT. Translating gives CASSLLSGNTIYF.

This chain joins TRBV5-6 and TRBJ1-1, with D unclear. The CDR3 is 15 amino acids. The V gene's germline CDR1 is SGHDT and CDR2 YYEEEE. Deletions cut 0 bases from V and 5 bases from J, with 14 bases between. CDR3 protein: CASSLVGRTATEAFF. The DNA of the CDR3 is TGTGCCAGCAGCTTGGTGGGCAGGACTGCGACTGAAGCTTTCTTT.

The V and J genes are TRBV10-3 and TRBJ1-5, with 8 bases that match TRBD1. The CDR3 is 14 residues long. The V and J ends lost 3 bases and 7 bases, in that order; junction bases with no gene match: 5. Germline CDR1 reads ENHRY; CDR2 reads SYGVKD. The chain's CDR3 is CAISDSDREQPQHF. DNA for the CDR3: TGTGCCATCAGTGATTCGGACAGGGAGCAGCCCCAGCATTTT.

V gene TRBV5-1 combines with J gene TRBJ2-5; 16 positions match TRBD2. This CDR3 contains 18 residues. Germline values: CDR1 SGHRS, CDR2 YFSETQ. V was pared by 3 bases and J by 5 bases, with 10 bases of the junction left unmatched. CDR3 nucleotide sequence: TGCGCCAGCAGCTCGCCCGGGACTAGCGGGGGGGCCGGTGAGACCCAGTACTTC. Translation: CASSSPGTSGGAGETQYF.

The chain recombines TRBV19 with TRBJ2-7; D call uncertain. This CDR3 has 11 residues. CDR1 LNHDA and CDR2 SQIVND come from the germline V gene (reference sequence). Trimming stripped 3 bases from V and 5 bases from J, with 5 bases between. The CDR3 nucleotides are TGTGCCAGTAGTATGGGCGACGAGCAGTACTTC. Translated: CASSMGDEQYF. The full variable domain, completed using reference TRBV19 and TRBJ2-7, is DGGITQSPKYLFRKEGQNVTLSCEQNLNHDAMYWYRQDPGQGLRLIYYSQIVNDFQKGDIAEGYSVSREKKESFPLTVTSAQKNPTAFYLCASSMGDEQYFGPGTRLTVT.

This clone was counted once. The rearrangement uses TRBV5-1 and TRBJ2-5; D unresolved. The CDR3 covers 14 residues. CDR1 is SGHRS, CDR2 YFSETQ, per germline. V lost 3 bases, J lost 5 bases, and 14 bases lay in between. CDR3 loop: CASSYSPDMETQYF. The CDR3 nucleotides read TGCGCCAGCAGCTATTCCCCTGACATGGAGACCCAGTACTTC.

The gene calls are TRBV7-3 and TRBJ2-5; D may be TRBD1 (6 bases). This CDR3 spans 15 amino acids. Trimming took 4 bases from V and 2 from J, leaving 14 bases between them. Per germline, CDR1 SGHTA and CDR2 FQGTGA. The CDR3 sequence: CASSSAGTPQETQYF. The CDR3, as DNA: TGTGCCAGCAGCTCGGCCGGGACACCACAAGAGACCCAGTACTTC. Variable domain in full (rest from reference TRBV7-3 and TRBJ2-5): GAGVSQTPSNKVTEKGKYVELRCDPISGHTALYWYRQSLGQGPEFLIYFQGTGAADDSGLPNDRFFAVRPEGSVSTLKIQRTERGDSAVYLCASSSAGTPQETQYFGPGTRLLVL.

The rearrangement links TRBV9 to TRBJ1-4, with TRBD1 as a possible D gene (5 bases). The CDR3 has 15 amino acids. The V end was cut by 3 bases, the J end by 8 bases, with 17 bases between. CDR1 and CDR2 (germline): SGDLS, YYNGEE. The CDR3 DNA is TGTGCCAGCAGCGGGGGCCAGGCAGGGAAAGAAAAACTGTTTTTT. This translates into CASSGGQAGKEKLFF.

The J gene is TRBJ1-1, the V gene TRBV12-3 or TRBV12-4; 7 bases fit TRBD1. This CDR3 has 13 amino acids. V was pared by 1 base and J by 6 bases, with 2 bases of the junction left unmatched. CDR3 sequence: CASSLGTGAEAFF. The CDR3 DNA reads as TGTGCCAGCAGTTTAGGGACAGGAGCTGAAGCTTTCTTT.

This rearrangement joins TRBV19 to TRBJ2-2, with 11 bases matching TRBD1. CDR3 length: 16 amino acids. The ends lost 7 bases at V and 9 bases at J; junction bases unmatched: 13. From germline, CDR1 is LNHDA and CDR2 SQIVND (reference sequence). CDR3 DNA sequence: TGTGCCAGTACCCCACCGGACAGGGGGCGCCTGCGGGAGCTGTTTTTT. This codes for CASTPPDRGRLRELFF.

In DNA, the CDR3 is TGTGCCAGCAGCGGCGCCGGGACAGGGGATGACTATGGCTACACCTTC. Amino acids: CASSGAGTGDDYGYTF. The chain recombines TRBV9 with TRBJ1-2; 10 bases are shared with TRBD1. The V segment lost 3 bases and the J segment 3 bases; nucleotides outside the gene matches: 8. Germline CDR1 SGDLS, CDR2 YYNGEE. The CDR3 runs to 16 residues.

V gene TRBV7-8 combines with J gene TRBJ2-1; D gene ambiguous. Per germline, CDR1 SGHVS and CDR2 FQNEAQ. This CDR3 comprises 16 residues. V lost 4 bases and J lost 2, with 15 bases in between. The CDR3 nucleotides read TGTGCCAGCAGCTCCCCCCCGGAGCCGACCTACAATGAGCAGTTCTTC. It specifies CASSSPPEPTYNEQFF.

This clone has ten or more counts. The CDR3 DNA reads TGTGCCACCGAGGGGGGGATCTCCTACGAGCAGTACTTC. Its translation is CATEGGISYEQYF. The chain is built from TRBV2 and TRBJ2-7; maybe TRBD2 (7 bases). Trimming pared 10 bases from V and 0 bases from J, leaving 13 bases between. Germline loops: CDR1 SNHLY, CDR2 FYNNEI. The CDR3 totals 13 residues.

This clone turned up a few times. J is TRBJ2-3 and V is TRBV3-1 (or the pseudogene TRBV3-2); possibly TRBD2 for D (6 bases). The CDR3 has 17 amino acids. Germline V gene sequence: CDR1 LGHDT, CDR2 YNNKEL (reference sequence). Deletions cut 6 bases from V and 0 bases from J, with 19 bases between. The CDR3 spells CASSPRTISLSTDTQYF. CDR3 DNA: TGTGCCAGCAGTCCCCGGACTATCAGCCTTAGCACAGATACGCAGTATTTT.

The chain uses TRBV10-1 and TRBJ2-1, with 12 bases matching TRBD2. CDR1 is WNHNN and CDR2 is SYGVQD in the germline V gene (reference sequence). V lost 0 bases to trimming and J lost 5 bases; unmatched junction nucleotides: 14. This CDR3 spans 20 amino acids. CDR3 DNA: TGCGCCAGCAGTGAGTCCGGGCCTAGCGGGAGGGCCACACGCAACAATGAGCAGTTCTTC. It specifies CASSESGPSGRATRNNEQFF.

CDR3 sequence (DNA): TGTGCCAGCAGTTACAACGGAGGTGGCAATCAGCCCCAGCATTTT. Translated: CASSYNGGGNQPQHF. The chain links TRBV6-5 to TRBJ1-5; D uncertain. V lost 2 bases to trimming and J lost 2 bases, with 10 bases between them. Germline-derived CDR1 and CDR2 are MNHEY and SVGAGI. The CDR3 consists of 15 residues.

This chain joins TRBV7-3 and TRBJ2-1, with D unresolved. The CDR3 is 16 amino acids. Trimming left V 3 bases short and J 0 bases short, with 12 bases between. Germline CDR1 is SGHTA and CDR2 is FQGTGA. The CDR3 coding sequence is TGTGCCAGCAGCTTCGGTCGCCGTAGCTCCTACAATGAGCAGTTCTTC. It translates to CASSFGRRSSYNEQFF.

The CDR3 DNA is TGTGCCAGCAGCTTGGCTGGCAGGGCGGACGAGCAGTACTTC. It is translated as CASSLAGRADEQYF. V and J are TRBV5-4 and TRBJ2-7, with D maybe TRBD1 (5 bases). The CDR3 consists of 14 residues. CDR1 SGHNT and CDR2 YYREEE come from the germline V gene (reference sequence). Trimming removed 0 bases at V and 5 bases at J, with 12 bases between.

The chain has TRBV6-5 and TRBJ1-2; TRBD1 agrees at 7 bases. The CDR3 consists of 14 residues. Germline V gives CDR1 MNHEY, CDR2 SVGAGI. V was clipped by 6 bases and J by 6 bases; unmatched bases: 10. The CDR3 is CASRKQTGIHGYTF. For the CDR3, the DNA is TGTGCCAGCAGAAAACAGACAGGGATCCATGGCTACACCTTC.